This T cell receptor beta chain originates from a study of blood T cell repertoires in COVID-19. TCRdb's copy holds only in-frame clones and misses some; the assay was immunoSEQ multiplex PCR. The data show more than 100,000 clones, around 84% seen once. The germline gives CDR1 MNHEY, CDR2 SVGAGI. Trimming removed 6 bases from V and 0 bases from J, with 7 bases in between. The CDR3 totals 13 residues. The sequence derives from a woman at least 80 years old with acute or convalescent COVID-19. The sample taken for sequencing was peripheral blood. The chain joins TRBV6-5 to TRBJ2-3, with D maybe TRBD1 (5 bases). CDR3 in amino acids: CASRTESTDTQYF. The CDR3, as DNA: TGTGCCAGCAGGACAGAGAGCACAGATACGCAGTATTTT.